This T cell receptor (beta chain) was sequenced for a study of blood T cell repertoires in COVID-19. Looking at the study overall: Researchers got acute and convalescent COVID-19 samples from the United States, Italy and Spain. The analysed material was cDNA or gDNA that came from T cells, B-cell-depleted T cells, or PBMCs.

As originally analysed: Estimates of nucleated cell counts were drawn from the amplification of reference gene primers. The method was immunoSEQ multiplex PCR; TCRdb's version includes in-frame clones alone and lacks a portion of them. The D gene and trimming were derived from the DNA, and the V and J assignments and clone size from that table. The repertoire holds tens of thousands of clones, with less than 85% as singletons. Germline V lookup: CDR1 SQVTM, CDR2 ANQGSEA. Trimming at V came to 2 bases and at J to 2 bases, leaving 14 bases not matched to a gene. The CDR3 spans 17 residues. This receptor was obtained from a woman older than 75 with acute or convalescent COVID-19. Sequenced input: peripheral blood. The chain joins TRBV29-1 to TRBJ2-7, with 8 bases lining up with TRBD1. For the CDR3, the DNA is TGCAGCGTTGAATTGCATGCTCCAGGGGGCTGGACCTACGAGCAGTACTTC. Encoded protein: CSVELHAPGGWTYEQYF.